This T cell receptor beta chain comes out of a study of OX40 agonist ivuxolimab in advanced cancers. The sample holds one count of this clone. Its antigen is undetermined. General study points: Clonal expansion from baseline to week 6 occurred in both CD4+ and CD8+ T cells. CD8+ T cells were the subset that, on average, had more expanded clones than CD4+.

Only in-frame clones appear in the TCRdb table, and some are missing; sequencing was by immunoSEQ multiplex PCR. Of over 95,000 clones listed, roughly four fifths are singletons. Exclusion of a patient followed from autoimmune disease history or systemic immunosuppression. Germline V gene lookup returns CDR1 SGHTS and CDR2 YDEGEE. The CDR3 length is 15 residues. V lost 4 bases and J lost 8; bases outside the gene matches: 8. V and J are TRBV5-8 and TRBJ2-1; 11 nucleotides agree with TRBD2. The clonotype was recovered from an adult with an advanced solid tumor such as melanoma, head and neck, liver or kidney cancer. The sequences come from CD4+ or CD8+ T cells sorted from blood, collected in a trial of the OX40 agonist ivuxolimab. In DNA form, the CDR3 reads TGTGCCAGCAGCATAGCGGGAGGGCCCAGGGATGAGCAGTTCTTC. The encoded protein is CASSIAGGPRDEQFF.